The source of this TCR beta chain is a study of PD-1 blockade in classical Hodgkin lymphoma (dated by TCRdb to about 2020). Regarding the research as a whole: Nivolumab dosing was 3 mg/kg intravenously every 2 weeks, continuing until either disease progression or unacceptable toxicity. To define a peripheral blood immune signature of response to PD-1 blockade in classical Hodgkin lymphoma, the study combined TCR beta sequencing with CyTOF. Study-level results and caveats: Lower diversity was observed in patients in whom nivolumab was started less than 1 year after ASCT, and these patients were excluded from later analyses so that confounding by immune reconstitution would be avoided. Trial patients with a complete response had baseline diversity similar to that of newly diagnosed patients, while partial responders and progressors had significantly lower diversity. The study was restricted to a single clinical trial cohort, and the causes of repertoire differences, possibly disease activity or prior therapy, were left undefined. A significant rise by C4D1 was seen in CD4+ but not CD8+ TCR diversity (p=0.0027 vs p=0.16), with the rise being most apparent in complete responders (p=0.02). Baseline TCR diversity was reported as lower in newly diagnosed patients than in healthy donors, and lower still in relapsed/refractory patients.

Genomic DNA was isolated using the Qiagen DNeasy kit from unsorted PBMCs as well as from negatively selected CD4+ and CD8+ fractions. Amplification of TCR beta CDR3 regions was done by immunoSEQ multiplex PCR with primers that anneal to V and J segments. Amplification bias was minimized using a synthetic immune receptor repertoire, and residual bias was removed computationally after sequencing. Concerning the study's data processing: Custom Python scripts were used to quantify repertoire diversity as the Shannon entropy index. Unsorted, CD4+ and CD8+ repertoires were examined separately, except in combined analyses, for which CD4+ and CD8+ sequences were merged in silico. A clone was considered expanded if an increase in frequency of at least 2-fold after treatment relative to C1D1 was found, and a pseudocount of 0.5 was applied to clones undetected at baseline. Clones with 0 or 1 copy at C1D1 were defined as singleton clones, while clones with 2 or more copies were defined as non-singleton clones. Clones expanded in unsorted samples were assigned a CD4+, CD8+ or unknown annotation through matching of protein sequences in sorted samples from the same patient. Diversity changes from C1D1 to C4D1 were tested in paired samples using Wilcoxon tests. This immuneACCESS table, as held by TCRdb, lists in-frame sequences with V and J called but not all clones. Of the missing ones, under half trace to an unresolved V gene in checked studies; the others have no known cause. V and J calls and clone size come straight from that table; D and trimming were deduced from the DNA. Across this sample there are 150,000 or so clones, with around four fifths seen only once. The leading ten clones occupy roughly 9.8% of the sample.

A word on this clone: Its antigen is currently not known. No per-base quality is available; no much larger clone lies one base away.

The cysteine opens and the phenylalanine closes a CDR3 of 14 amino acids. The retained sequence is limited to the CDR3, 42 bases, with the frame set at the first base. Relative to germline, V is missing 4 bases and J is missing 4 bases, with 6 bases of the junction outside any gene match. The sample's time point label is to be understood as: cycle 2 day 1 (C2D1) of nivolumab. Every trial patient had relapsed after autologous stem cell transplantation, and cohorts A, B and C differed in prior brentuximab vedotin exposure. A total of over 50 patients with relapsed/refractory classical Hodgkin lymphoma made up the trial cohort, and each patient's best overall response was complete response, partial response or progressive disease. Single-agent nivolumab was administered to trial patients in the multi-cohort phase II CheckMate 205 trial. Best overall response was determined by an independent review committee according to the 2007 International Working Group response criteria. Trial PBMCs were collected immediately before nivolumab initiation (C1D1) and during therapy at cycle 2 day 1 and cycle 4 day 1. Peripheral blood was collected in 8 mL Vacutainer Cell Preparation Tubes, from which PBMCs were isolated by centrifugation and then cryopreserved.

Rearrangement joined TRBV23-1 to TRBJ1-2, with 7 middle bases fitting TRBD1. TRBV23-1 counts as an open reading frame of uncertain function. The material was peripheral blood mononuclear cells (PBMCs), obtained before the second cycle of nivolumab. This TCR derives from a human donor with classical Hodgkin lymphoma. CDR3 loop: CASSRGTACYGYTF. DNA sequence: TGCGCCAGCAGTCGGGGGACAGCTTGCTATGGCTACACCTTC.